This record covers a single T cell receptor (beta chain). What it binds is not known. All of the isolated RNA was reverse transcribed, so expressed TCRB transcripts were sequenced. The table came from immunoSEQ multiplex PCR; TCRdb's copy has only in-frame clones and leaves some out. The sample consists of some 160,000 clones, about 9% of them appearing once. This record belongs to a study of beta chain features in type 1 diabetes. This CDR3 spans 13 amino acids. Trimming left V 5 bases short and J 4 bases short, with 11 bases between. Germline V gene sequence: CDR1 SGHNT, CDR2 YENEEA. Broader study findings: Within each of all four CD4+ subsets, Type 1 diabetes patients had TCRB CDR3s that were moderately but significantly shorter.

Blood was collected once per donor into heparin, averaging around 120 mL. This sequence was found in a woman aged 18 to 35 with type 1 diabetes. Sequenced material: central memory CD4+ T cells from blood. The chain joins TRBV11-3 to TRBJ2-5; the D gene is possibly TRBD1 (6 bases). CDR3 sequence: CASSQQGRETQYF. The CDR3 nucleotides read TGTGCCAGCAGCCAACAGGGTCGAGAGACCCAGTACTTC.